This T cell receptor beta chain was identified during a study of post-analysis software for immune sequencing data. In the study overall: There were relapsing-remitting, secondary progressive and progressive-relapsing multiple sclerosis among the disease courses included.

As for this clonotype: What it binds is unknown.

Germline CDR1 and CDR2: SEHNR and FQNEAQ (reference sequence). The V end lost 5 bases, the J end lost 1 base, and 20 bases lay between the germline ends. The CDR3 spans 17 residues. Overall study results and limits: Comparison with controls showed significantly lower normalized Chao1 diversity in multiple sclerosis patients. Among roughly 5 TRBV segments more frequent in patients than controls were TRBV5-6, TRBV5-1 and TRBV20-1. Samples sharing a preparation batch grouped tightly together when assessed by F measure.

cDNA libraries of TCR beta carried unique molecular identifiers. T cells numbering about 0.95 to 10 million gave rise to a few hundred thousand cDNA molecules. TCRdb re-analysed the PCR reads in MiXCR, keeping a single row per CDR3 protein. The table lists approximately 770,000 distinct CDR3 sequences, around 45% of them singletons. V is TRBV7-9 and J is TRBJ2-5; D could derive from TRBD1 or TRBD2 (5 bases each). Sequencing was performed on blood. This clonotype was obtained from a girl between 10 and 17 years old with multiple sclerosis. CDR3 nucleotide sequence: TGTGCCAGCAGCCCCGATTGGGGGAGCCCTATCCAAGAGACCCAGTACTTC. Translating it yields CASSPDWGSPIQETQYF.